Detailed here is one TCR beta chain. The sample comes from a study of technical replicates of blood from a few donors. Germline V gene lookup returns CDR1 WSHSY and CDR2 SAAADI. V lost 5 bases to trimming and J lost 0 bases; unmatched junction nucleotides: 1. CDR3 length: 14 residues. Repertoires were generated with immunoSEQ multiplex PCR, while TCRdb's copy carries only in-frame clones and drops some. Among around 80,000 clones, around 94% were seen once, and the ten largest hold around 0.41%. The receptor comes from a human donor in good health. Sequenced material: T cells isolated from PBMCs. This chain joins TRBV10-2 and TRBJ1-5; 7 bases fit TRBD1. CDR3 amino acids: CASSRQGSNQPQHF. The CDR3 nucleotides read TGCGCCAGCAGTCGACAGGGTAGCAATCAGCCCCAGCATTTT.